The 13 T cell receptor beta chains reported below all come from one sample, sequenced in a study of response to subunit inactivated influenza vaccine. Using its own MiXCR run on the RT-PCR reads, TCRdb lists one record per CDR3 protein. Of over 800,000 distinct CDR3 sequences in the sample, 21% were seen once. The input for sequencing was PBMCs from blood, taken more than 4 days after vaccination. Every receptor here comes from a man over 45 who received an inactivated influenza vaccine.

This clonotype was counted between two and nine times. J is TRBJ2-4 and V is TRBV9; D call uncertain. The CDR3 consists of 13 residues. V dropped 0 bases and J dropped 5 bases, with 6 bases sitting between them. Germline loops: CDR1 SGDLS, CDR2 YYNGEE. This CDR3 is CASSVGSQNIQYF. In DNA, the CDR3 is TGTGCCAGCAGCGTAGGCAGTCAAAACATTCAGTACTTC.

The chain is built from TRBV12-3 or TRBV12-4 and TRBJ2-1, with 8 positions matching TRBD2. J was trimmed by 6 bases and V by 10 bases; bases with no gene match: 5. The CDR3 has 12 amino acids. In DNA, the CDR3 is TGTGCCACCAGAACTAGCGGCAATGAGCAGTTCTTC. Amino acids: CATRTSGNEQFF.

J is TRBJ2-5 and V is TRBV6-2 or TRBV6-3; weak D call: TRBD1 (7 bases). The CDR3 loop spans 18 amino acids. Germline-derived CDR1 and CDR2 are MNHEY and SVGEGT. The ends were cut back, 2 bases at V and 5 bases at J, with 24 bases in the middle. CDR3 sequence: CASSYGPAGGLPLETQYF. CDR3 coding DNA: TGTGCCAGCAGTTACGGACCCGCAGGGGGGCTTCCACTGGAGACCCAGTACTTC.

This clonotype was detected a few times. The V gene is TRBV10-3, the J gene TRBJ2-3, with 9 positions matching TRBD1. This CDR3 is 16 amino acids long. From germline, CDR1 is ENHRY and CDR2 SYGVKD. Trimming at V came to 2 bases and at J to 4 bases, leaving 7 bases not matched to a gene. CDR3 bases: TGTGCCATCAGTGAGCGGACAGGGGTCTATTCAGATACGCAGTATTTT. As protein: CAISERTGVYSDTQYF.

This clonotype was observed a handful of times. V gene TRBV7-9 combines with J gene TRBJ1-1, with D unresolved. CDR1 is SEHNR and CDR2 is FQNEAQ in the germline V gene (reference sequence). The germline V and J ends were trimmed by 1 base and 0 bases, with 12 bases remaining between them. CDR3 size: 16 residues. The CDR3 loop is CASSLGRRGMNTEAFF. The CDR3 nucleotides read TGTGCCAGCAGCTTAGGTAGGCGGGGTATGAACACTGAAGCTTTCTTT.

This rearrangement joins TRBV10-3 to TRBJ2-3; D not certain. Germline CDR1 is ENHRY and CDR2 is SYGVKD. V was shortened by 10 bases and J by 4 bases, with 21 bases between the two germline ends. CDR3 size: 15 residues. In DNA, the CDR3 is TGTGCCACCCAGGAAGCGTGGGCGGCCCCAGATACGCAGTATTTT. Its translation is CATQEAWAAPDTQYF.

The chain is built from TRBV7-2 and TRBJ2-1; D is possibly TRBD2 (5 bases). In germline, CDR1 is SGHTA, CDR2 FQGNSA. CDR3 length: 14 amino acids. Deletions cut 3 bases from V and 7 bases from J, with 13 bases between. The chain's CDR3 is CASSFRDFRNEQFF. DNA for the CDR3: TGTGCCAGCAGCTTCCGGGATTTCCGTAATGAGCAGTTCTTC. The full variable domain, with the rest looked up from reference TRBV7-2 and TRBJ2-1, is GAGVSQSPSNKVTEKGKDVELRCDPISGHTALYWYRQSLGQGLEFLIYFQGNSAPDKSGLPSDRFSAERTGGSVSTLTIQRTQQEDSAVYLCASSFRDFRNEQFFGPGTRLTVL.

This clonotype has only a few counts. The chain uses TRBV9 and TRBJ2-1, with unresolved D. Looked up from germline, CDR1 is SGDLS and CDR2 is YYNGEE. The CDR3 is made up of 13 amino acids. Trimming removed 2 bases from V and 3 bases from J, with 6 bases in between. CDR3 nucleotides: TGTGCCAGCAGCGTGTTAGGCTACAATGAGCAGTTCTTC. Translation: CASSVLGYNEQFF.

The table lists this clonotype with a few counts. This chain links TRBV7-8 with TRBJ2-7, with D perhaps TRBD2 (5 bases). Trimming pared 5 bases from V and 3 bases from J, leaving 17 bases between. Germline CDR1 is SGHVS and CDR2 is FQNEAQ. CDR3 length equals 15 residues. CDR3 residues: CASSKRRTGNYEQYF. In DNA form, the CDR3 reads TGTGCCAGCAGCAAACGGCGGACTGGAAACTACGAGCAGTACTTC.

The chain carries TRBV5-5 and TRBJ2-7; D is unresolved. Trimming pared 1 base from V and 3 bases from J, leaving 8 bases between. The CDR3 runs 13 residues. Germline loops: CDR1 SGHKS, CDR2 YYEKEE (reference sequence). CDR3 DNA sequence: TGTGCCAGCAGCTTGCTCCCCAGCTACGAGCAGTACTTC. Residues: CASSLLPSYEQYF.

The V call is TRBV7-2, the J call TRBJ2-1; D might be TRBD1 or TRBD2, each matching 6 bases. Germline values: CDR1 SGHTA, CDR2 FQGNSA. This CDR3 has 16 residues. V was trimmed by 2 bases and J by 5 bases, leaving 16 bases between them. The CDR3 region is CASSLSGGRNNNEQFF. The CDR3 bases are TGTGCCAGCAGCTTATCCGGGGGCCGCAATAACAATGAGCAGTTCTTC.

This sequence joins TRBV6-2 or TRBV6-3 and TRBJ2-7, with 8 bases lining up with TRBD1. Germline CDR1 is MNHEY and CDR2 is SVGEGT. The CDR3 has 15 residues. Germline trimming cut 0 bases from V and 3 bases from J; bases unmatched to any gene: 4. This chain's CDR3 is CASSYSSRGLYEQYF. The CDR3 DNA sequence: TGTGCCAGCAGTTACTCGAGCAGGGGGCTCTACGAGCAGTACTTC.

CDR3 residues: CASSDRGVPSLYEQYF. As DNA, the CDR3 is TGCGCCAGCAGTGATCGGGGGGTCCCATCCCTCTACGAGCAGTACTTC. This chain joins TRBV10-2 and TRBJ2-7; 7 bases agree with TRBD2. Germline CDR1 reads WSHSY; CDR2 reads SAAADI. The V segment lost 3 bases and the J segment 3 bases; nucleotides outside the gene matches: 11. This CDR3 comprises 16 residues.